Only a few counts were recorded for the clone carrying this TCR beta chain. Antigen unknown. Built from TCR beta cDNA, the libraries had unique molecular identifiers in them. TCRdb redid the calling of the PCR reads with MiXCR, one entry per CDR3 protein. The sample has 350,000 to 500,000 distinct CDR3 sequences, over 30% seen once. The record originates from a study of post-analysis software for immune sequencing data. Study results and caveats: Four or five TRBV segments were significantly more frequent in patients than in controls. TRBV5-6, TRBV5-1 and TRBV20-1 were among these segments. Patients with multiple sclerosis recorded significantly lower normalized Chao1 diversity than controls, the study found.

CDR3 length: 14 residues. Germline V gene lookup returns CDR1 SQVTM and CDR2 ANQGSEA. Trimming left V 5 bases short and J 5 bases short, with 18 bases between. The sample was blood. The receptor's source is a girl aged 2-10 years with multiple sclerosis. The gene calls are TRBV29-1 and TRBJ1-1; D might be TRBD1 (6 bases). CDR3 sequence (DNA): TGCAGCGTTATGAATAGGGCAGGGGAGACTGAAGCTTTCTTT. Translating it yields CSVMNRAGETEAFF.